This T cell receptor beta chain was recovered during a study of identical twins. Healthy Caucasians provided all donations. V was clipped by 3 bases and J by 5 bases, with 20 bases between them. Germline V gene sequence: CDR1 SEHNR, CDR2 FQNEAQ (reference sequence). The CDR3 runs to 17 residues. This clonotype was detected only a few times. Template switching, a step in the protocol, added a universal primer site, and cDNA carried unique molecular identifiers. TCRdb called the 5' RACE reads again in MiXCR, with one record for every CDR3 protein. The sample shows around 480,000 distinct CDR3 sequences, about 13% of them seen only once. The same data also contributed to another study, on yellow fever vaccine responses in identical twins.

The chain employs TRBV7-9 and TRBJ2-1; possible D gene TRBD1, 5 bases. The source material was CD4+ T cells sorted from blood. The receptor was isolated from a woman in her late teens or twenties in good health. The CDR3 loop is CASSLGLSGKQDNEQFF. The CDR3, as DNA: TGTGCCAGCAGCTTGGGGCTTTCAGGGAAACAAGACAATGAGCAGTTCTTC.